This T cell receptor beta chain was sequenced for a study of metastatic and nonmetastatic thyroid tumors. Through MiXCR, TCRdb re-clonotyped the PCR reads. The repertoire holds tens of thousands of clones, with roughly 11% as singletons. Every patient was untreated before thyroid surgery. This CDR3 contains 14 residues. Germline V gives CDR1 SGHAT, CDR2 FQNNGV. V was trimmed by 1 base and J by 4 bases, leaving 11 bases between them. This clone was picked up many times. Material for sequencing was blood. The chain links TRBV11-2 to TRBJ2-7, with D possibly TRBD2 on 5 matching bases. The sequence was obtained from a female donor with papillary thyroid cancer or a benign thyroid nodule (not recorded which). Some clones in this sample may be carry-over from other donors' samples. The CDR3 spells CASSLAGLGYEQYF. The DNA of the CDR3 is TGTGCCAGCAGCTTAGCGGGGTTGGGGTACGAGCAGTACTTC.